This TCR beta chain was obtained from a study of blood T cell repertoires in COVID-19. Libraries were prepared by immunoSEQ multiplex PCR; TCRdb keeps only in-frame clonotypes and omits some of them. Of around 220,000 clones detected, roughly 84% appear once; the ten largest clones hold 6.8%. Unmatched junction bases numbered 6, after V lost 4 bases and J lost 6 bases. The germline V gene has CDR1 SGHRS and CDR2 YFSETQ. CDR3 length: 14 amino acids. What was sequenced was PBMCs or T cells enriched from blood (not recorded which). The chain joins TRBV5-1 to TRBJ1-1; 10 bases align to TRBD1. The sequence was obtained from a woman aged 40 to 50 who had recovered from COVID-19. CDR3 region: CASSAGQGRSEAFF. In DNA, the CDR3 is TGCGCCAGCAGCGCGGGACAGGGGAGGTCTGAAGCTTTCTTT.